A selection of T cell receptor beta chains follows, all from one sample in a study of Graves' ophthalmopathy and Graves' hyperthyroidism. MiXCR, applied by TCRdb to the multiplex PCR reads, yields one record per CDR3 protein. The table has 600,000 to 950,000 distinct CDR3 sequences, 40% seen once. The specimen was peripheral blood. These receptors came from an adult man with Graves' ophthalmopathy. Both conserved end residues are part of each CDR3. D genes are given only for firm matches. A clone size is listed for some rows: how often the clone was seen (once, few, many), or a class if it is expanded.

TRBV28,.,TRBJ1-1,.,CASSSGKNTEAFF,TGTGCCAGCAGTTCAGGGAAGAACACTGAAGCTTTCTTT
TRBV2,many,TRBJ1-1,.,CASSKTKITEAFF,TGTGCCAGCTCGAAGACAAAGATCACTGAAGCTTTCTTT
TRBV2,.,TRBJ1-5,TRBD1,CASRAGTGFPKPQHF,TGTGCCAGCAGAGCCGGGACAGGGTTCCCTAAGCCCCAGCATTTT
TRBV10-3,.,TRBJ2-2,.,CASGDNRGIEVGELFF,TGTGCCAGCGGGGATAATCGGGGGATAGAGGTCGGGGAGCTGTTTTTT
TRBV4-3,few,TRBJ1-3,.,CASSQAGDGNTIYF,TGCGCCAGCAGCCAAGCAGGGGACGGAAACACCATATATTTT
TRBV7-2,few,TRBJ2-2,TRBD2,CASSLGGTGMNTGELFF,TGTGCCAGCAGCTTGGGGGGGACGGGAATGAACACCGGGGAGCTGTTTTTT
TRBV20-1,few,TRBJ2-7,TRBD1,CSAREGQGPSEQYF,TGCAGTGCTAGAGAGGGACAGGGCCCCAGCGAGCAGTACTTC
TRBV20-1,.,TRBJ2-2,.,CSARDGDHNTGELFF,TGCAGTGCTAGAGATGGAGACCACAACACCGGGGAGCTGTTTTTT
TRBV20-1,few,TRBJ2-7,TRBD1,CSARDEAGGVWDEQYF,TGCAGTGCTAGAGATGAGGCAGGGGGCGTTTGGGACGAGCAGTACTTC
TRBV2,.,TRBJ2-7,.,CASSERHKAYEQYF,TGTGCCAGCAGTGAAAGGCACAAAGCCTACGAGCAGTACTTC
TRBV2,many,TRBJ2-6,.,CASSEHYSGANVLTF,TGTGCCAGCAGCGAGCATTACTCTGGGGCCAACGTCCTGACTTTC
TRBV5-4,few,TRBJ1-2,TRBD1,CASSQAQGAHGYTF,TGTGCCAGCAGCCAAGCACAGGGGGCTCATGGCTACACCTTC
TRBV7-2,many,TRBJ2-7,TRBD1,CASIRDRGRYEQYF,TGTGCCAGCATCCGGGACAGGGGGCGGTACGAGCAGTACTTC
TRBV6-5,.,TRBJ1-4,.,CASSYSQGTNEKLFF,TGTGCCAGCAGTTACTCTCAGGGCACTAATGAAAAACTGTTTTTT
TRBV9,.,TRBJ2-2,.,CASSVVGQGNTGELFF,TGTGCCAGCAGCGTAGTAGGGCAGGGTAACACCGGGGAGCTGTTTTTT
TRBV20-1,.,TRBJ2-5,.,CSARDRSQTQETQYF,TGCAGTGCTAGAGATAGGTCGCAGACCCAAGAGACCCAGTACTTC
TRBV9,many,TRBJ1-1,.,CASSGGRPNTEAFF,TGTGCCAGCAGCGGAGGACGGCCAAACACTGAAGCTTTCTTT
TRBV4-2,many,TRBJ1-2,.,CASSQDLAENYGYTF,TGTGCCAGCAGCCAAGATCTGGCGGAGAACTATGGCTACACCTTC
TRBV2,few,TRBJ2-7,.,CASSEGGTWYEQYF,TGTGCCAGCAGTGAAGGTGGCACTTGGTACGAGCAGTACTTC
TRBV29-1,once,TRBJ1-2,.,CAWSSRQGGVGYTF,TGTGCCTGGAGTTCAAGGCAGGGCGGCGTAGGCTACACCTTC
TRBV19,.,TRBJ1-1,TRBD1,CASSGQGVNTEAFF,TGTGCCAGCTCGGGACAGGGGGTGAACACTGAAGCTTTCTTT
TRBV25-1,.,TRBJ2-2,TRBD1,CASSFSGQVVSGELFF,TGTGCCAGCAGTTTCTCGGGACAGGTTGTGTCCGGGGAGCTGTTTTTT
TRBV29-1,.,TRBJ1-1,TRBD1,CSVSETGPTEAFF,TGCAGCGTCTCCGAGACAGGGCCAACTGAAGCTTTCTTT
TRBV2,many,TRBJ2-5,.,CASLIRSQETQYF,TGTGCCAGCTTGATAAGGAGCCAAGAGACCCAGTACTTC
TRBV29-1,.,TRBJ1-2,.,CSVERLGDYGYTF,TGCAGCGTTGAACGGTTAGGGGACTATGGCTACACCTTC
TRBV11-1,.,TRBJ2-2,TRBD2,CASRDNRGGAPGLFF,TGTGCCAGCAGGGATAATCGGGGGGGCGCCCCGGGGCTGTTTTTT
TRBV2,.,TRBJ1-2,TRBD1,CASSPPEQGHRGYTF,TGTGCCAGCAGTCCGCCGGAACAGGGGCATAGGGGCTACACCTTC
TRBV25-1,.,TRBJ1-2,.,CASSQNVGRRGYTF,TGTGCCAGCAGCCAAAACGTGGGTAGAAGGGGCTACACCTTC
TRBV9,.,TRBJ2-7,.,CARTHNCPARVYGEQYF,TGTGCCAGAACGCATAACTGTCCGGCCAGGGTTTATGGCGAGCAGTACTTC
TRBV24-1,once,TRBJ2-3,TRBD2,CATSDSRGGTDTQYF,TGTGCCACCAGTGATTCCCGGGGGGGCACAGATACGCAGTATTTT
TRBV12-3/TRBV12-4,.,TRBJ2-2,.,CASSSRTFNTGELFF,TGTGCCAGCAGTTCACGGACCTTCAACACCGGGGAGCTGTTTTTT
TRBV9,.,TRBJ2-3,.,CASSQWGTDTQYF,TGTGCCAGCAGCCAGTGGGGGACAGATACGCAGTATTTT
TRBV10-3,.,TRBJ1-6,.,CAISDQAGVGNSPLHF,TGTGCCATCAGTGATCAGGCGGGGGTGGGGAATTCACCCCTCCACTTT
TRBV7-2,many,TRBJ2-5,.,CASSLRDTPDGPGWTQYF,TGTGCCAGCAGCTTAAGGGACACTCCGGACGGCCCGGGGTGGACCCAGTACTTC
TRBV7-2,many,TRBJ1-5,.,CASSSDSQGQPQHF,TGTGCCAGCAGCTCGGACAGTCAGGGACAGCCCCAGCATTTT
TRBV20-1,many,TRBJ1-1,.,CSASMGGTEAFF,TGCAGTGCTAGCATGGGAGGGACTGAAGCTTTCTTT